The 27 T cell receptor beta chains below all came from one sample that was sequenced in a study of blood T cell repertoires in COVID-19. The protocol was immunoSEQ multiplex PCR, while the TCRdb copy is restricted to in-frame clones and leaves out a portion. The data show 200,000 to 300,000 clones, 88% seen once. The sequenced sample consisted of PBMCs or T cells enriched from blood (not recorded which). These receptors came from a woman aged 40 to 49 with acute COVID-19.

This clone turned up a few times. This rearrangement joins TRBV4-2 to TRBJ2-7, with 7 bases aligning to TRBD2. From germline, CDR1 is LGHNA and CDR2 YNFKEQ. This CDR3 comprises 16 residues. V dropped 4 bases and J dropped 4; count of bases not matched to a gene: 13. The CDR3 loop is CASSREGSGSGYEQYF. The CDR3 DNA sequence: TGTGCCAGCAGCCGGGAGGGGAGTGGGAGCGGTTACGAGCAGTACTTC.

The chain carries TRBV7-8 and TRBJ2-1, with 12 bases matching TRBD2. The V segment lost 1 base and the J segment 3 bases; nucleotides outside the gene matches: 10. Germline CDR1 reads SGHVS; CDR2 reads FQNEAQ. This CDR3 comprises 19 residues. The CDR3 DNA reads TGTGCCAGCAGCTTAGGGCGGGGGCTAGCGGGAGGGGACTACAATGAGCAGTTCTTC. Translating gives CASSLGRGLAGGDYNEQFF. Full variable domain (rest looked up from reference TRBV7-8 and TRBJ2-1): GAGVSQSPRYKVAKRGQDVALRCDPISGHVSLFWYQQALGQGPEFLTYFQNEAQLDKSGLPSDRFFAERPEGSVSTLKIQRTQQEDSAVYLCASSLGRGLAGGDYNEQFFGPGTRLTVL.

J is TRBJ1-1 and V is TRBV10-3, with TRBD1 matching 8 bases. V was pared by 3 bases and J by 0 bases, with 3 bases of the junction left unmatched. CDR1 and CDR2 (germline): ENHRY, SYGVKD. The CDR3 totals 15 residues. CDR3 region: CAISDRDRLNTEAFF. CDR3 bases: TGTGCCATCAGTGACCGGGACAGGTTGAACACTGAAGCTTTCTTT.

This clone showed up just once. The V call is TRBV10-2, the J call TRBJ2-1; a weak D match, TRBD2 (5 bases). CDR1 and CDR2 from the germline V gene are WSHSY and SAAADI. Trimming removed 10 bases at V and 6 bases at J, with 16 bases between. This CDR3 contains 13 residues. CDR3 protein: CATGPEGGNEQFF. DNA of the CDR3: TGCGCCACCGGACCAGAGGGCGGCAATGAGCAGTTCTTC.

V is TRBV7-9 and J is TRBJ2-1; 12 nucleotides align to TRBD2. There are 17 residues in the CDR3. CDR1 is SEHNR and CDR2 is FQNEAQ in the germline V gene (reference sequence). V lost 2 bases and J lost 10; bases outside the gene matches: 12. The CDR3 nucleotides read TGTGCCAGCAGCTTAAAAGGTTCTAGCGGGAGGGCCCGGGAGCAGTTCTTC. Translation: CASSLKGSSGRAREQFF.

The chain uses TRBV19 and TRBJ2-4, with D maybe TRBD1 (7 bases). This CDR3 has 15 residues. V lost 5 bases, J lost 7 bases, and 18 bases lay in between. Per germline, CDR1 LNHDA and CDR2 SQIVND (reference sequence). CDR3 amino acids: CASSPDREGGNIQYF. The DNA of the CDR3 is TGTGCCAGTAGTCCCGACAGGGAAGGGGGGAACATTCAGTACTTC.

The chain employs TRBV10-3 and TRBJ1-3, with D hard to call. The V end lost 3 bases, the J end lost 0 bases, and 6 bases lay between the germline ends. The V gene's germline CDR1 is ENHRY and CDR2 SYGVKD. The CDR3 consists of 14 residues. This chain's CDR3 is CAISDGDSGNTIYF. The CDR3, as DNA: TGTGCCATCAGTGACGGGGACTCTGGAAACACCATATATTTT.

Only one count was recorded for this clone. The chain uses TRBV15 and TRBJ1-4; no clear D. Trimming took off 0 bases at V and 8 bases at J, with 10 bases between the two ends. This CDR3 has 14 residues. In germline, CDR1 is LNHNV, CDR2 YYDKDF (reference sequence). In nucleotides, the CDR3 is TGTGCCACCAGCAGAGATCTAGAGAGGGAAAAACTGTTTTTT. Its translation is CATSRDLEREKLFF.

This sequence joins TRBV12-1 and TRBJ2-7; the D call of TRBD2 is as the table states it, not checked on the DNA. TRBV12-1 is listed as a pseudogene. The CDR3 runs to 16 residues. The CDR3 nucleotides read TGTGCCAGCAGCCCGCAGACTAGCGGGAATTCCTACGAGCAGTACTTC. Encoded protein: CASSPQTSGNSYEQYF.

The rearrangement links TRBV5-4 to TRBJ2-3; 10 nucleotides match TRBD2. Germline assignment: CDR1 SGHNT and CDR2 YYREEE (reference sequence). Trimming took 7 bases from V and 3 from J; bases not matched to a gene: 5. The CDR3 has 14 amino acids. CDR3 nucleotides: TGTGCCAGCGGCCTACTAGCGGGAACAGATACGCAGTATTTT. It translates to CASGLLAGTDTQYF.

This chain uses TRBV7-2 with TRBJ1-1; 12 bases agree with TRBD1. The length of the CDR3 is 16 residues. Germline lookup yields CDR1 SGHTA and CDR2 FQGNSA. Germline trimming cut 0 bases from V and 3 bases from J; bases unmatched to any gene: 2. The CDR3 loop reads CASSLAGTGGYTEAFF. The CDR3 nucleotides read TGTGCCAGCAGCTTAGCCGGGACAGGGGGCTACACTGAAGCTTTCTTT.

The chain couples TRBV28 to TRBJ1-2; tentatively, D is TRBD1 (5 bases). The germline V gene encodes CDR1 MDHEN and CDR2 SYDVKM. The CDR3 is made up of 12 amino acids. The germline V and J ends were trimmed by 10 bases and 1 base, with 10 bases remaining between them. The CDR3 loop reads CAITGVNYGYTF. DNA of the CDR3: TGTGCCATCACGGGGGTTAACTATGGCTACACCTTC.

This clone showed up just a few times. Other DNA variants within this sample encode the same CDR3. The J gene is TRBJ1-4, the V gene TRBV2; TRBD1 matches 8 bases. Germline V gives CDR1 SNHLY, CDR2 FYNNEI. CDR3 length: 14 amino acids. Unmatched junction bases numbered 5, after V lost 6 bases and J lost 5 bases. CDR3 in amino acids: CASRGTGGNEKLFF. CDR3 DNA sequence: TGTGCCAGCAGGGGGACAGGCGGAAATGAAAAACTGTTTTTT.

This rearrangement joins TRBV6-1 to TRBJ1-2; unclear D gene. The germline CDR1 and CDR2 sequences are MNHNS and SASEGT. V was cut by 1 base and J by 8 bases, with 17 bases left in between. The CDR3 totals 15 residues. The CDR3 spells CASSEGYGPKPGYTF. For the CDR3, the DNA is TGTGCCAGCAGTGAAGGGTATGGGCCCAAACCGGGCTACACCTTC.

J is TRBJ1-5 and V is TRBV6-5; D remains unclear. Germline V gene sequence: CDR1 MNHEY, CDR2 SVGAGI. The CDR3 is 14 amino acids. The ends were cut back, 4 bases at V and 6 bases at J, with 13 bases in the middle. The CDR3 is CASSLLSLGQPQHF. CDR3 bases: TGTGCCAGCAGTTTATTGTCACTTGGTCAGCCCCAGCATTTT.

The V gene is TRBV7-2, the J gene TRBJ2-3, with D unclear. V was trimmed by 2 bases and J by 2 bases, leaving 11 bases between them. The germline V gene encodes CDR1 SGHTA and CDR2 FQGNSA. The CDR3 is 15 amino acids. CDR3 nucleotide sequence: TGTGCCAGCAGCTTAACTATCCGTTACACAGATACGCAGTATTTT. This gives the protein CASSLTIRYTDTQYF.

The chain's CDR3 is CASSRQGRTEKLFF. CDR3 coding DNA: TGTGCCAGCAGCCGACAGGGGAGGACGGAAAAACTGTTTTTT. This sequence joins TRBV7-9 and TRBJ1-4; 8 bases fit TRBD1. The CDR3 loop spans 14 amino acids. CDR1 and CDR2 from the germline V gene are SEHNR and FQNEAQ (reference sequence). Unmatched junction bases numbered 7, after V lost 5 bases and J lost 8 bases.

This clone was observed once. The CDR3 nucleotides read TGTGCCATCAGTTGGACAGGGGAATACAATGAGCAGTTCTTC. Its protein product is CAISWTGEYNEQFF. The rearrangement joins TRBV10-3 to TRBJ2-1, with 9 bases identical to TRBD1. The CDR3 runs to 14 residues. Germline lookup yields CDR1 ENHRY and CDR2 SYGVKD. V trimming: 5 bases; J trimming: 4 bases; junction bases outside the gene matches: 3.

The rearrangement links TRBV11-2 to TRBJ2-2, with 7 bases lining up with TRBD2. Germline values: CDR1 SGHAT, CDR2 FQNNGV. The junction had 10 bases not matched to a gene; V was cut back by 2 bases and J by 4 bases. This CDR3 has 17 residues. CDR3 nucleotide sequence: TGTGCCAGCAGCTTACTTCGGGGGAGGGCCGCCACCGGGGAGCTGTTTTTT. Residues: CASSLLRGRAATGELFF.

The CDR3 spells CASSRDTYSGNTIYF. The CDR3 bases are TGTGCCAGTAGTAGAGACACCTACTCTGGAAACACCATATATTTT. The chain uses TRBV19 and TRBJ1-3; D is uncertain. CDR1 and CDR2 (germline): LNHDA, SQIVND (reference sequence). The V end lost 4 bases, the J end lost 0 bases, and 10 bases lay between the germline ends. CDR3 size: 15 residues. The full variable domain, completed using reference TRBV19 and TRBJ1-3, is DGGITQSPKYLFRKEGQNVTLSCEQNLNHDAMYWYRQDPGQGLRLIYYSQIVNDFQKGDIAEGYSVSREKKESFPLTVTSAQKNPTAFYLCASSRDTYSGNTIYFGEGSWLTVV.

J is TRBJ1-1 and V is TRBV7-3; D gene uncertain. CDR1 is SGHTA and CDR2 is FQGTGA in the germline V gene. Trimming shortened V by 5 bases and J by 2 bases, and 12 bases separated the two germline ends. CDR3 length: 14 amino acids. CDR3 nucleotide sequence: TGTGCCAGCAGCCCAACCGGGTCCAACACTGAAGCTTTCTTT. Amino acid sequence: CASSPTGSNTEAFF.

This clone is a singleton in its sample. The J gene is TRBJ2-1, the V gene TRBV20-1, with 12 bases identical to TRBD2. The CDR3 is made up of 10 amino acids. The germline V gene encodes CDR1 DFQATT and CDR2 SNEGSKA (reference sequence). For the CDR3, the DNA is TGCTTACTAGCGGGAGGTGAGCAGTTCTTC. As protein: CLLAGGEQFF.

This chain uses TRBV9 with TRBJ1-1; D not resolved. The CDR3 has 12 amino acids. CDR1 is SGDLS and CDR2 is YYNGEE in the germline V gene. With 2 bases removed from V and 7 bases from J, the gap between germline ends came to 9 bases. CDR3 sequence reads: CASSVSGDEAFF. CDR3 in DNA: TGTGCCAGCAGCGTCAGCGGGGATGAAGCTTTCTTT.

The chain links TRBV9 to TRBJ2-2, with 9 bases fitting TRBD1. Losses at the gene ends were 2 bases for V and 6 bases for J; bases not matched to a gene: 8. This CDR3 is built from 16 residues. The germline CDR1 and CDR2 sequences are SGDLS and YYNGEE. CDR3 region: CASSVAGTGYSGELFF. The DNA for the CDR3 is TGTGCCAGCAGCGTCGCCGGGACAGGGTATTCCGGGGAGCTGTTTTTT.

V is TRBV6-5 and J is TRBJ1-2; possible D gene TRBD1, 6 bases. Germline V lookup: CDR1 MNHEY, CDR2 SVGAGI. The CDR3 extends over 15 amino acids. With 7 bases removed from V and 2 bases from J, the gap between germline ends came to 17 bases. The CDR3 DNA sequence: TGTGCCAGCACCTCCCAGCCTACAGGGAACTATGGCTACACCTTC. It specifies CASTSQPTGNYGYTF.

The chain is built from TRBV4-3 and TRBJ2-3, with 14 positions matching TRBD2. The V segment lost 0 bases and the J segment 1 base; nucleotides outside the gene matches: 12. This CDR3 spans 21 amino acids. The germline V gene has CDR1 LGHNA and CDR2 YSLEER. Written as DNA, the CDR3 is TGCGCCAGCAGCCAAGAACCGGGACTAGCGGGGGAAACACAGGGCACAGATACGCAGTATTTT. Protein product: CASSQEPGLAGETQGTDTQYF.

This clone was counted a few times. This chain uses TRBV5-8 with TRBJ2-7; 11 bases are a match to TRBD2. J was trimmed by 3 bases and V by 0 bases; bases with no gene match: 8. The CDR3 contains 17 residues. CDR1 is SGHTS, CDR2 YDEGEE, per germline. The CDR3 DNA follows: TGTGCCAGCAGCTTGGGTGCACTAGCGGGAGATTACTACGAGCAGTACTTC. It translates to CASSLGALAGDYYEQYF.